This TCR beta chain was captured in a study of T-cell reconstitution after alpha-beta-depleted transplantation in children (dated by TCRdb to 2016 to 2017). For the study in its entirety: Using TCR repertoire profiling, the study followed T-cell immune reconstitution in a quantitative way in children after TCRalphabeta/CD19-depleted allogeneic hematopoietic cell transplantation.

Taken from cysteine to phenylalanine, the CDR3 has 14 residues. The CDR3 DNA has 42 bases and is translated from base 1. V trim: 3 bases; J trim: 4 bases; unmatched bases: 3. Via the germline V gene (reference sequence), CDR1 is SEHNR and CDR2 FQNEAQ. Library creation used PCR. The sequencer was an Illumina HiSeq 2500. TCR library preparation used molecular barcoding, with unique molecular identifiers applied to normalize quantification of the TCRbeta repertoire. Using fastp trimming at Q25 and MiXCR clonotype assembly, TCRdb reanalyzed the public sequencing data and kept in-frame beta chains. Every distinct CDR3 protein forms one entry, paired with its most common genes and DNA. A total of approximately 390,000 distinct CDR3 sequences appear in this sample, 11% of them only once. The ten top clones hold 5% to 6.5% of the sample. In the case of this clonotype: Its antigen is still unknown. Base qualities were left out, and no much larger clone turns up one base away.

The specimen comprised PBMCs from the stem cell graft donor, sampled from the stem cell graft. This TCR came from a human donor who donated a stem cell graft to a child with acute myeloid leukemia. The chain employs TRBV7-9 and TRBJ2-5, with 9 bases aligning to TRBD2. The sequenced DNA: TGTGCCAGCAGCTTTAGCGGGAGCGGAGAGACCCAGTACTTC. Translated, this gives CASSFSGSGETQYF.